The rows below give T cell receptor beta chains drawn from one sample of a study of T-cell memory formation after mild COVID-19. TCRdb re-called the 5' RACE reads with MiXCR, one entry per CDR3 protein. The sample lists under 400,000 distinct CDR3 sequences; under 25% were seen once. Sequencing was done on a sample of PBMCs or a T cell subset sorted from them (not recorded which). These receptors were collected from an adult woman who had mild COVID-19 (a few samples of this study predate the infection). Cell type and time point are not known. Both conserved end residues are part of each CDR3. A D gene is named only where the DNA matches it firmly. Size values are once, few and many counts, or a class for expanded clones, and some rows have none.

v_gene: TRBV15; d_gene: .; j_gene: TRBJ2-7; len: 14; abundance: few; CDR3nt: TGTGCCACCAGCAAGGACAGTAACCTCTACGAGCAGTACTTC; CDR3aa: CATSKDSNLYEQYF
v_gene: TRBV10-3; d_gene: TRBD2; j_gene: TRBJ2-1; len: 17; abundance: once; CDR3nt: TGTGCCATCAGTGAAGTGACTAGCGGTGAACATGGGAGTGAGCAGTTCTTC; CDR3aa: CAISEVTSGEHGSEQFF
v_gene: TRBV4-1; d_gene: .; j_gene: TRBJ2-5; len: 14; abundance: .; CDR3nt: TGCGCCAGCAGCCAAGTGCGGGCACAAGAGACCCAGTACTTC; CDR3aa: CASSQVRAQETQYF
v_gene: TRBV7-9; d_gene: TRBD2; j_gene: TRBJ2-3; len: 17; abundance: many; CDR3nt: TGTGCCAGCAGCCGCGGGGGGGACCGGACTAACACAGATACGCAGTATTTT; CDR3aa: CASSRGGDRTNTDTQYF
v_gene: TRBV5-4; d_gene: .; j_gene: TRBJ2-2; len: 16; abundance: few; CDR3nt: TGTGCCAGCAGCTTGGGAGGGTCGGCTAACACCGGGGAGCTGTTTTTT; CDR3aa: CASSLGGSANTGELFF
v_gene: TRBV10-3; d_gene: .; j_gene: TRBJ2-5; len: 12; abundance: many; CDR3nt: TGTGCCATCAGTGGAGAGTCGGAGACCCAGTACTTC; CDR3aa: CAISGESETQYF
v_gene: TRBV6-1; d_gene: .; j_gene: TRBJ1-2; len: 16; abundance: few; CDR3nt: TGTGCCAGCAGTGAAGCAACGTTCGGGGTCTACTATGGCTACACCTTC; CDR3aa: CASSEATFGVYYGYTF
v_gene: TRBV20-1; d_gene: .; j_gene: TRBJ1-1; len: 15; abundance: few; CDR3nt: TGCAGTGCTAGAGACCCCGGACGGACGAACACTGAAGCTTTCTTT; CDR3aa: CSARDPGRTNTEAFF
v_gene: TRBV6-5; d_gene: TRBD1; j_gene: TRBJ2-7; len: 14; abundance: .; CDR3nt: TGTGCCAGCAGTTCCGGGACAGGGTATCACGAGCAGTACTTC; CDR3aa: CASSSGTGYHEQYF
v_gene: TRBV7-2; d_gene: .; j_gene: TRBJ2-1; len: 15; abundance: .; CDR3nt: TGTGCCAGCAGCTGGGATATGGGGGTATACAATGAGCAGTTCTTC; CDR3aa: CASSWDMGVYNEQFF
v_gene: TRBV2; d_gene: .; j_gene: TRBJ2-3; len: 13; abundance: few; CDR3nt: TGTGCCAGCAGTGAAGGGGTCACAGATACGCAGTATTTT; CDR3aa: CASSEGVTDTQYF
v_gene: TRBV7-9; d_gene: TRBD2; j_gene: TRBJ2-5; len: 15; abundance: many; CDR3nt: TGTGCCAGCAGCTCCGGGGGGGGCCGCCAAGAGACCCAGTACTTC; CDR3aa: CASSSGGGRQETQYF
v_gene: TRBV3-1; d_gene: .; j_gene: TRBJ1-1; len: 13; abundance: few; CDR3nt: TGTGCCAGCTCCCGGGTGTCGAGCACTGAAGCTTTCTTT; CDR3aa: CASSRVSSTEAFF
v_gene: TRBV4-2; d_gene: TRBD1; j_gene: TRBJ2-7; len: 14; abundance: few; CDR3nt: TGTGCCAGCAGCCAAGGAGTCGTGACAGGGGAAAAGTACTTC; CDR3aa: CASSQGVVTGEKYF
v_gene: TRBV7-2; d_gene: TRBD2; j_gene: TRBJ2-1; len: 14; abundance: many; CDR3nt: TGTGCCAGCAGCTTAGGGGGACTAGCGTATGAGCAGTTCTTC; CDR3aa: CASSLGGLAYEQFF
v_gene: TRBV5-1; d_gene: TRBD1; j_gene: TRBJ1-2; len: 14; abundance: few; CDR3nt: TGCGCCAGCAGCTTGGACAGGGGGCTAAGTGGCTACACCTTC; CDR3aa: CASSLDRGLSGYTF
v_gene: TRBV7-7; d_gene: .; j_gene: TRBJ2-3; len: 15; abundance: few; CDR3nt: TGTGCCAGCGGGGGTGACGGACTAAGCACAGATACGCAGTATTTT; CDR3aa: CASGGDGLSTDTQYF
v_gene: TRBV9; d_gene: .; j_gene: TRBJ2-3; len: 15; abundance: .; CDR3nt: TGTGCCAGCAGCACCGACGAGGGGCGCACAGATACGCAGTATTTT; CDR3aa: CASSTDEGRTDTQYF
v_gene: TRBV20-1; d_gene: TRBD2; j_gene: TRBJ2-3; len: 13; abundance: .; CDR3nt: TGCAGTGCTAGGGGGGGGACGGCAGATACGCAGTATTTT; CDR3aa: CSARGGTADTQYF
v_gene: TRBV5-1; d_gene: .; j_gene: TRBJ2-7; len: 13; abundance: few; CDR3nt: TGCGCCAGCAGCTTAGACAAGACCTACGAGCAGTACTTC; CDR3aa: CASSLDKTYEQYF
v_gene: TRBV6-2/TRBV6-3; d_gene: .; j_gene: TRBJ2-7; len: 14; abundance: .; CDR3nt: TGTGCCAGCAGTTATAGGCCGAGTTCCTACGAGCAGTACTTC; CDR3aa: CASSYRPSSYEQYF
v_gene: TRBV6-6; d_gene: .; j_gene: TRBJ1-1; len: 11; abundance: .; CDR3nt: TGTGCCAGCAGTTTTCCCCGTGAAGCTTTCTTT; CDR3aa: CASSFPREAFF
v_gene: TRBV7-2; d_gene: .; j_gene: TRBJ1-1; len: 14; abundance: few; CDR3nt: TGTGCCAGCAGTTCCAGGTGGGGGGGCCCTGAAGCTTTCTTT; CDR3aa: CASSSRWGGPEAFF
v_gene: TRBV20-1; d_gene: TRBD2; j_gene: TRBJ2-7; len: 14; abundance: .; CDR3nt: TGCAGTGCTAGAGATGGGACTAGTGACTACGAGCAGTACTTC; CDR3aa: CSARDGTSDYEQYF
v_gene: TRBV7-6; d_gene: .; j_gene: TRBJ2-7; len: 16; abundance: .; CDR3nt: TGTGCCAGCAGCAAACAGGGTTCTCTGCTCGTCTACGAGCAGTACTTC; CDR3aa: CASSKQGSLLVYEQYF
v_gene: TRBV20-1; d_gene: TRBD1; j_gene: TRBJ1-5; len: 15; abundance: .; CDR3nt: TGCAGTGCTATCCGGACAGGGAAGGGGAATCAGCCCCAGCATTTT; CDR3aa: CSAIRTGKGNQPQHF
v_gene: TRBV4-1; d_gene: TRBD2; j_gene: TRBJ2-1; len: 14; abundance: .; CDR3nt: TGCGCCAGCAGCCAAGTTCAGAAGCGGGAGGAGCAGTTCTTC; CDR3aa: CASSQVQKREEQFF
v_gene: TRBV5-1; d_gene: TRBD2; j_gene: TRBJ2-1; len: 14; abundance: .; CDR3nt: TGCGCCAGCAGTGTAGCGGGGCCTTGGGGTGAGCAGTTCTTC; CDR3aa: CASSVAGPWGEQFF
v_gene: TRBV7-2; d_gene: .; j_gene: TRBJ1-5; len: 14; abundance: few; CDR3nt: TGTGCCAGCAGCTTTACGGGGGGCAATCAGCCCCAGCATTTT; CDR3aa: CASSFTGGNQPQHF
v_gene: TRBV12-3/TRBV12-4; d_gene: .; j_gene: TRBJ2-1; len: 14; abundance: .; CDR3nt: TGTGCCAGCAGTCCTAGCAGTCAATACAATGAGCAGTTCTTC; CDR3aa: CASSPSSQYNEQFF
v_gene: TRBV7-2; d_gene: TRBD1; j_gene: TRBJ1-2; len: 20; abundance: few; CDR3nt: TGTGCCAGCAGCTACCTGTTGGGGCCGGGACAGGGGGCGTTGACCTATGGCTACACCTTC; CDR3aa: CASSYLLGPGQGALTYGYTF
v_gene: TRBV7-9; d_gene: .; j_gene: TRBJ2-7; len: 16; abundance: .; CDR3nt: TGTGCCAGCAGCTTAGCGGGGAGTCCTAACTCCTACGAGCAGTACTTC; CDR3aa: CASSLAGSPNSYEQYF
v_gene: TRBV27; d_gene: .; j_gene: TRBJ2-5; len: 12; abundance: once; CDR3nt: TGTGCCAGCACATGGACGGGAGAGACCCAGTACTTC; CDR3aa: CASTWTGETQYF
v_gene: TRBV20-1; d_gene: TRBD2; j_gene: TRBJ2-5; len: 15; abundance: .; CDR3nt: TGCAGTGCTAGAGAATCTAGCGGGGGATTAAAGACCCAGTACTTC; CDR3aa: CSARESSGGLKTQYF
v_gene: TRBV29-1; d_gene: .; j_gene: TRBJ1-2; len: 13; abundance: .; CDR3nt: TGCAGCGTCGAAATAGTACACAGGGTTAGCTACACCTTC; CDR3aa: CSVEIVHRVSYTF
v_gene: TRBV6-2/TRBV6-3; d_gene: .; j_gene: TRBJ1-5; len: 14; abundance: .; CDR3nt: TGTAGCACCGGACAGACTAATAGCAATCAGCCCCAGCATTTT; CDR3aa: CSTGQTNSNQPQHF
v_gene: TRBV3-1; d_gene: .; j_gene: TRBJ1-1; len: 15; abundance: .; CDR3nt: TGTGCCAGCAGCCAATCAGCCAGGGGATGGACTGAAGCTTTCTTT; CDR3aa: CASSQSARGWTEAFF
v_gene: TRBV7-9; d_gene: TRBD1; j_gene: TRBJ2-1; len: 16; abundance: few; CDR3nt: TGTGCCAGCAGCTCATCGGGACAGGGGCGTAACAATGAGCAGTTCTTC; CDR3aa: CASSSSGQGRNNEQFF
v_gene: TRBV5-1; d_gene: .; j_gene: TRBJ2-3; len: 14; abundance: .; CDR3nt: TGCGCCAGCAGCTGGGCAGGGGGCACAGATACGCAGTATTTT; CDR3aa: CASSWAGGTDTQYF
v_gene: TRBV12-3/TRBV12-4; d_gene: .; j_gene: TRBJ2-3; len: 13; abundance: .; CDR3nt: TGTGCCAGCAGCCTAGGGATCGAGTACACGCAGTATTTT; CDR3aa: CASSLGIEYTQYF
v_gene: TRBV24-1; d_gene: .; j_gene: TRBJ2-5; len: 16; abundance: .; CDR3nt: TGTGCCACCAGTGATTTGCAGCAGGGTAGGCAAGAGACCCAGTACTTC; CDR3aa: CATSDLQQGRQETQYF
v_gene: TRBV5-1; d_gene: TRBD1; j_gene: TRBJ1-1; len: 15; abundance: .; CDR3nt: TGCGCCAGCAGCGTGGCCGGGACAGGGGGCACTGAAGCTTTCTTT; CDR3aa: CASSVAGTGGTEAFF
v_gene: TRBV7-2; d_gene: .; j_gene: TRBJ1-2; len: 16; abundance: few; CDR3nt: TGTGCCAGCAGCTTAGGGGGCCAGGCATCTAACTATGGCTACACCTTC; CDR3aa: CASSLGGQASNYGYTF
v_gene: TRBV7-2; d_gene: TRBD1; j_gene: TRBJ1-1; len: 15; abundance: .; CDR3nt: TGTGCCAGCAGCTTAGTCGGACAGGTGGAGACTGAAGCTTTCTTT; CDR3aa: CASSLVGQVETEAFF
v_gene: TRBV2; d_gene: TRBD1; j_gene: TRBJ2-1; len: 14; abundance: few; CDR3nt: TGTGCCAGCAGCCGGGAACAGGGGGAAGGCGAGCAGTTCTTC; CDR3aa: CASSREQGEGEQFF
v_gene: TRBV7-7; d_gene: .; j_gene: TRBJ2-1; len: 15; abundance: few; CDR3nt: TGTGCCAGCAGCTTAGGTGGGGCTACCTACAATGAGCAGTTCTTC; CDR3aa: CASSLGGATYNEQFF
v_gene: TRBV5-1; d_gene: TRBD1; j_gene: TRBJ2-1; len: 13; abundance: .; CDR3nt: TGCGCCAGCCGGGACAGGGTTTTGAATGAGCAGTTCTTC; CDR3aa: CASRDRVLNEQFF
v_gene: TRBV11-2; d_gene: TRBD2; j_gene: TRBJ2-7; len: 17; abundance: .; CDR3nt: TGTGCCAGCAGCTCACACTCGGGACTAGCGGGGGGGTACGAGCAGTACTTC; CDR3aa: CASSSHSGLAGGYEQYF
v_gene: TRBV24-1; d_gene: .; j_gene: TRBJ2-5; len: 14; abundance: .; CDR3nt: TGTGCCACCAGTATGACAGGAATAACGGGGACCCAGTACTTC; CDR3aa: CATSMTGITGTQYF
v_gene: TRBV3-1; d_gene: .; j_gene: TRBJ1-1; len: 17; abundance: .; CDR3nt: TGTGCCAGCAGCCAAGATGTTTTCGGGGGGAGGGACACTGAAGCTTTCTTT; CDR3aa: CASSQDVFGGRDTEAFF
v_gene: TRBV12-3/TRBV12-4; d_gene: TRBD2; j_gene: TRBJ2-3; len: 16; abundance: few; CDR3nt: TGTGCCAGCAGTGCGCGACAGGGGACTAGCGGGGATACGCAGTATTTT; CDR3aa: CASSARQGTSGDTQYF
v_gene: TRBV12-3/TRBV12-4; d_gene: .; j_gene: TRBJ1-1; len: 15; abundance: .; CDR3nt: TGTGCCAGCAGTTTAATCCCAGGTGGGAACACTGAAGCTTTCTTT; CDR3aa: CASSLIPGGNTEAFF
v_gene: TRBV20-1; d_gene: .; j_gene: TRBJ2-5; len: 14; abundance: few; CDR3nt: TGCAGTGCTAGAGAGATTGGTAGAACGGAGACCCAGTACTTC; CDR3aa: CSAREIGRTETQYF
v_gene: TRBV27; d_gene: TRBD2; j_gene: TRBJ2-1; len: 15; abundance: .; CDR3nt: TGTGCCAGCAGTTTGGCAGCGGGAGCCAACAATGAGCAGTTCTTC; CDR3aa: CASSLAAGANNEQFF